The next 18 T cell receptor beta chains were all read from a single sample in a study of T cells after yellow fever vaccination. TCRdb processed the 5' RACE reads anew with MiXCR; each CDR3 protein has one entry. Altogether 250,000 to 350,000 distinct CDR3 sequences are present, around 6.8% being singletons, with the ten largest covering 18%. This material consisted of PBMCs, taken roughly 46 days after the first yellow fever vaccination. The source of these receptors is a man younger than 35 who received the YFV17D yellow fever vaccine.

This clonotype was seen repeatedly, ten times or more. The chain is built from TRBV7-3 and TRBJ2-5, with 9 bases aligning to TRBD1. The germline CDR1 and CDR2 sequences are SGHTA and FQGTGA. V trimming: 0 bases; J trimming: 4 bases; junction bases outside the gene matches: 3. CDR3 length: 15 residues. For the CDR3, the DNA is TGTGCCAGCAGCTTAACAGGACAGGGGAGAGAGACCCAGTACTTC. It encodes CASSLTGQGRETQYF.

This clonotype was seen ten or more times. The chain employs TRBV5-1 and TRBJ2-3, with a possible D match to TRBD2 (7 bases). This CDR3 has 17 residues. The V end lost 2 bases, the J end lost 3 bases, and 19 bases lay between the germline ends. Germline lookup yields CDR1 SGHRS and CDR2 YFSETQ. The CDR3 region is CASSFGGGGDRTDTQYF. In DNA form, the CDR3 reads TGCGCCAGCAGCTTCGGGGGCGGGGGAGACCGTACAGATACGCAGTATTTT. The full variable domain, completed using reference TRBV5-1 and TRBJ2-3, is KAGVTQTPRYLIKTRGQQVTLSCSPISGHRSVSWYQQTPGQGLQFLFEYFSETQRNKGNFPGRFSGRQFSNSRSEMNVSTLELGDSALYLCASSFGGGGDRTDTQYFGPGTRLTVL.

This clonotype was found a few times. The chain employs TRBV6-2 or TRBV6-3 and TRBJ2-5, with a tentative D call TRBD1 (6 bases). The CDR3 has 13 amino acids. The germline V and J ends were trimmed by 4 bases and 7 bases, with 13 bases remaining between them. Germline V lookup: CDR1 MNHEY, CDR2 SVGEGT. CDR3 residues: CASSSTETGTQYF. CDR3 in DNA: TGTGCCAGCAGTTCGACTGAGACAGGGACCCAGTACTTC.

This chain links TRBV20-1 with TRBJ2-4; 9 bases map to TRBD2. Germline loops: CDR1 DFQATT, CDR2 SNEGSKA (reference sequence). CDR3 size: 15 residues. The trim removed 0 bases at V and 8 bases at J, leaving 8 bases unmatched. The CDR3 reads CSARDGTSPQDIQYF. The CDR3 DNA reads TGCAGTGCTAGAGATGGGACTAGCCCTCAGGACATTCAGTACTTC.

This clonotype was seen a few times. The CDR3 DNA follows: TGTGCCAGCAGCTCCAGGGGCTCCCAAGAGACCCAGTACTTC. It translates to CASSSRGSQETQYF. The rearrangement joins TRBV4-2 to TRBJ2-5; a weak D match, TRBD1 (6 bases). This CDR3 comprises 14 residues. In germline, CDR1 is LGHNA, CDR2 YNFKEQ. Trimming took 5 bases from V and 1 from J, leaving 11 bases between them.

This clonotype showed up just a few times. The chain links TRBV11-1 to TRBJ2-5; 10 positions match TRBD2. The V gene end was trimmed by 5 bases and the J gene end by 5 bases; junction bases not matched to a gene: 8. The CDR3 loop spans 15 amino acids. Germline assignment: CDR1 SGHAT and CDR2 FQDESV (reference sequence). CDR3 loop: CASSKSGGALETQYF. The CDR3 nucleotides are TGTGCCAGCAGCAAGAGCGGGGGGGCCCTGGAGACCCAGTACTTC.

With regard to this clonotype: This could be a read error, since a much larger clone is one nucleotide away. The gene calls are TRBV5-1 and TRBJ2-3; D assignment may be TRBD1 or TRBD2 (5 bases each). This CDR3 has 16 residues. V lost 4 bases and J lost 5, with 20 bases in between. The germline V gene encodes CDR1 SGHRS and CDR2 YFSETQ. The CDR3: CASSPSPGASQDTQYF. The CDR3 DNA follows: TGCGCCAGCAGCCCCAGCCCCGGGGCTAGTCAAGATACGCAGTATTTT.

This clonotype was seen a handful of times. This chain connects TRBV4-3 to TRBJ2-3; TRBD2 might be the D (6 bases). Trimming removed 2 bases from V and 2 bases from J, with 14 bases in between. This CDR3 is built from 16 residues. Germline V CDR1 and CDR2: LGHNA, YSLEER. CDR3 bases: TGCGCCAGCAGCCAACGAGGACTAAGTGTCACAGATACGCAGTATTTT. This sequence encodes CASSQRGLSVTDTQYF.

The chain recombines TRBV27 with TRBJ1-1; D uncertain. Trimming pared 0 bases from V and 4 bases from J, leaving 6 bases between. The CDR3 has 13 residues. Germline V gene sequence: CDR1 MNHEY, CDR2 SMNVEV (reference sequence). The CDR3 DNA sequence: TGTGCCAGCAGTTTATCCGTGGGCACTGAAGCTTTCTTT. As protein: CASSLSVGTEAFF.

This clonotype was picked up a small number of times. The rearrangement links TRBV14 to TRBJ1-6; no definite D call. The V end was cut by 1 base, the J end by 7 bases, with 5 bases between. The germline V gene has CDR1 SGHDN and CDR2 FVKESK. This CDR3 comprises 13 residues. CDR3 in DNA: TGTGCCAGCAGCCAAGGAGCGAATTCACCCCTCCACTTT. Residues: CASSQGANSPLHF.

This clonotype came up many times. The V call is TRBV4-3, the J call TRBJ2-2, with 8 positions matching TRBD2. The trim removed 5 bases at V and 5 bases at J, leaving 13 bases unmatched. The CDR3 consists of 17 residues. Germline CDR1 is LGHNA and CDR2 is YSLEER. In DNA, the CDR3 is TGCGCCAGCAGCACTAGGTGGGAGACTAGCGTAACCGGGGAGCTGTTTTTT. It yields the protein CASSTRWETSVTGELFF.

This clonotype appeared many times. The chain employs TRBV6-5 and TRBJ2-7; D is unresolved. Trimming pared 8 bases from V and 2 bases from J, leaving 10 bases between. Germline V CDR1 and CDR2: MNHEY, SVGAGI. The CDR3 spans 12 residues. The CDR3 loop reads CASQDSAYEQYF. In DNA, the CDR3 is TGTGCCAGCCAGGATTCGGCCTACGAGCAGTACTTC.

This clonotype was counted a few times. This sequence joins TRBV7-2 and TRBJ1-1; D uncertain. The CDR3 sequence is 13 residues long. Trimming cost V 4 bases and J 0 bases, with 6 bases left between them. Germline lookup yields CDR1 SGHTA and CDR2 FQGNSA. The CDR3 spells CASSSPLNTEAFF. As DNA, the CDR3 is TGTGCCAGCAGCTCGCCCTTGAACACTGAAGCTTTCTTT.

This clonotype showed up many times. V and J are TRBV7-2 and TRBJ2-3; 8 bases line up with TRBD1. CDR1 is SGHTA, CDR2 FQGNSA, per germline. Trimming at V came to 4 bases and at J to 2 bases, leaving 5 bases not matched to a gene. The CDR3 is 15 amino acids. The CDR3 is CASSSWTGITDTQYF. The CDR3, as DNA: TGTGCCAGCAGCTCTTGGACAGGGATCACAGATACGCAGTATTTT.

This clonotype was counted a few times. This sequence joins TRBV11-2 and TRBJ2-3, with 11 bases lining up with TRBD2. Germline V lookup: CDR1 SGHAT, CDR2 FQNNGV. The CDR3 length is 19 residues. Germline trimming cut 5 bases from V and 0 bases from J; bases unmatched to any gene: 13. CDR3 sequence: CASSTPASGGTPSTDTQYF. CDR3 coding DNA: TGTGCCAGCAGCACCCCCGCTAGCGGGGGGACTCCTAGCACAGATACGCAGTATTTT. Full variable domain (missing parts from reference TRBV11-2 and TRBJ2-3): EAGVAQSPRYKIIEKRQSVAFWCNPISGHATLYWYQQILGQGPKLLIQFQNNGVVDDSQLPKDRFSAERLKGVDSTLKIQPAKLEDSAVYLCASSTPASGGTPSTDTQYFGPGTRLTVL.

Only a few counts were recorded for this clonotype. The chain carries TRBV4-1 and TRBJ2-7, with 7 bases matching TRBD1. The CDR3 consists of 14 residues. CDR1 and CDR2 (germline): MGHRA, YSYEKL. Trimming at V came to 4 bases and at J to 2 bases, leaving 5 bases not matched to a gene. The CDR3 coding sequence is TGCGCCAGCAGCCTTACTACAGGGGCCTACGAGCAGTACGTC. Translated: CASSLTTGAYEQYV.

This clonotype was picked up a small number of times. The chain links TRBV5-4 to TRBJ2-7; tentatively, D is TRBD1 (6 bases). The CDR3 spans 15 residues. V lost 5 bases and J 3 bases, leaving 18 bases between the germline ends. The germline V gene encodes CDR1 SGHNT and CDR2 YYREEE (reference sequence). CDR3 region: CASRRATDRNYEQYV. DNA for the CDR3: TGTGCCAGCAGGCGTGCAACGGACAGAAACTACGAGCAGTACGTC.

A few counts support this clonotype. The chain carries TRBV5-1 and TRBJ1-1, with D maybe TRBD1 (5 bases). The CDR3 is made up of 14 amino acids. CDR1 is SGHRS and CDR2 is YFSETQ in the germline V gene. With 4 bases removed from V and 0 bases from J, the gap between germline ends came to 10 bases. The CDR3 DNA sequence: TGCGCCAGCAGCGCGACAGTAATGAACACTGAAGCTTTCTTT. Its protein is CASSATVMNTEAFF. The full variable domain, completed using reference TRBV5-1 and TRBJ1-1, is KAGVTQTPRYLIKTRGQQVTLSCSPISGHRSVSWYQQTPGQGLQFLFEYFSETQRNKGNFPGRFSGRQFSNSRSEMNVSTLELGDSALYLCASSATVMNTEAFFGQGTRLTVV.